These T cell receptor beta chains were read from a single sample in a study of blood T cell repertoires in COVID-19. Sequencing was performed with immunoSEQ multiplex PCR; in TCRdb, only in-frame clones are kept and a portion is missing. The table records under 300,000 clones, approximately 88% of them present only once. Material: peripheral blood. The receptors here all came from a woman aged 40 to 50 who had recovered from COVID-19. The CDR3 runs from the conserved cysteine through the conserved F or W. The order of the fields is clone size, D gene, V gene, J gene, CDR3 DNA, CDR3 protein. The D gene is left open where the match is weak. Clone size is shown for a subset of rows, as once, few, many or a class of expanded clone.

-,TRBD2,TRBV29-1,TRBJ2-1,TGCAGCGCCGCGACTAGCGGGGCGTACAATGAGCAGTTCTTC,CSAATSGAYNEQFF
once,-,TRBV5-6,TRBJ2-7,TGTGCCAGCAGCTGGGGAGTGGAGACGTACGAGCAGTACTTC,CASSWGVETYEQYF
-,-,TRBV24-1,TRBJ2-5,TGTGCCACCAGTGATTCGGGGAGGGAGACCCAGTACTTC,CATSDSGRETQYF
-,TRBD1,TRBV5-5,TRBJ1-6,TGTGCCAGCAGCTTTTTACTACAGGGGGCTAGTAATTCACCCCTCCACTTT,CASSFLLQGASNSPLHF
-,TRBD1,TRBV7-2,TRBJ1-1,TGTGCCAGCAGCTTACCAACGGCGACAGGGGGTATGAGGACTGAAGCTTTCTTT,CASSLPTATGGMRTEAFF
-,TRBD1,TRBV5-8,TRBJ1-2,TGTGCCAGCAGCTTAGGGACAGGGACTACTGGCTACACCTTC,CASSLGTGTTGYTF
-,-,TRBV9,TRBJ1-1,TGTGCCAGCAGCCCGGACAACAGGAACACTGAAGCTTTCTTT,CASSPDNRNTEAFF
once,TRBD1,TRBV19,TRBJ1-5,TGTGCCAGCTCTCGAGTAGTAGGGGGCGTCGGGCAGCCCCAGCATTTT,CASSRVVGGVGQPQHF
-,TRBD2,TRBV7-3,TRBJ2-3,TGTGCCAGCAGCAACGGGGTAGCGGGGGCAGATACGCAGTATTTT,CASSNGVAGADTQYF
-,TRBD2,TRBV9,TRBJ2-1,TGTGCCAGCAGCTCACAGCGGGAATACAATGAGCAGTTCTTC,CASSSQREYNEQFF
-,TRBD1,TRBV7-9,TRBJ1-2,TGTGCCAGCAGCTTTTACAGGGGAGAGGACTATGGCTACACCTTC,CASSFYRGEDYGYTF
-,TRBD1,TRBV2,TRBJ1-1,TGTGCCATCGGACAGGGGAGCACTGAAGCTTTCTTT,CAIGQGSTEAFF
-,-,TRBV5-1,TRBJ2-2,TGCGCCAGCAGCTTAGTACAAAACACCGGGGAGCTGTTTTTT,CASSLVQNTGELFF
-,TRBD2,TRBV5-1,TRBJ2-7,TGCGCCAGCAGCGGGGGCGGGACTAGCGGCTCCTACGAGCAGTACTTC,CASSGGGTSGSYEQYF
-,TRBD1,TRBV3-1/TRBV3-2,TRBJ1-2,TGTGCCAGCAGCCCCCGCGACAGGGAAGGTGGCTACACCTTC,CASSPRDREGGYTF
-,TRBD2,TRBV7-8,TRBJ2-3,TGTGCCAGCAGGCTGACTAGCGGGAGGGGAACAGATACGCAGTATTTT,CASRLTSGRGTDTQYF
-,TRBD2,TRBV30,TRBJ2-2,TGTGCCTGGACCCCCCCCGGGACTAGCGGCACCGGGGAGCTGTTTTTT,CAWTPPGTSGTGELFF
-,-,TRBV13,TRBJ2-5,TGTGCCAGCAGCTTGTGGATGGCGGGACTCGAGACCCAGTACTTC,CASSLWMAGLETQYF
-,-,TRBV3-1/TRBV3-2,TRBJ2-5,TGTGCCAGCAGCCAGACACCCTCAAGGGAGACCCAGTACTTC,CASSQTPSRETQYF
-,-,TRBV3-1/TRBV3-2,TRBJ1-2,TGTGCCAGCAGCTTCGTTGCAGACAGGTTCTATGGCTACACCTTC,CASSFVADRFYGYTF
-,-,TRBV6-5,TRBJ1-5,TGTGCCAGCAGACAACAGGGCGGCCAGCCCCAGCATTTT,CASRQQGGQPQHF
-,TRBD2,TRBV18,TRBJ2-3,TGTGCCAGCTCACCACTAGCGGGAACCGAGCGGGATACGCAGTATTTT,CASSPLAGTERDTQYF
-,-,TRBV10-3,TRBJ2-3,TGTGCCATACGAGCTCCTAGCGCAGATACGCAGTATTTT,CAIRAPSADTQYF
-,-,TRBV18,TRBJ1-2,TGTGCCAGCTCAGCGACAGACCTTGGATATGGCTACACCTTC,CASSATDLGYGYTF
-,-,TRBV3-1/TRBV3-2,TRBJ2-1,TGTGCCAGCAGCCGAATAGCGGCCCCCTACAATGAGCAGTTCTTC,CASSRIAAPYNEQFF
-,TRBD2,TRBV3-1/TRBV3-2,TRBJ2-3,TGTGCCAGCAGCCCGGGACTAGCGGGAACAGATACGCAGTATTTT,CASSPGLAGTDTQYF
-,-,TRBV2,TRBJ1-5,TGTGCCAGCAGTGAAGGACAGCGACGGTATCAGCCCCAGCATTTT,CASSEGQRRYQPQHF
-,-,TRBV7-9,TRBJ2-1,TGTGCCAGCAGCTCGCGGCTGGGAGCGCACAATGAGCAGTTCTTC,CASSSRLGAHNEQFF
-,TRBD2,TRBV27,TRBJ2-1,TGTGCCAGCAGTCCCGGGACTATCTACAATGAGCAGTTCTTC,CASSPGTIYNEQFF
-,-,TRBV11-3,TRBJ2-3,TGTGCCAGCAGCTTAGGGGGCCAGACAGATACGCAGTATTTT,CASSLGGQTDTQYF
once,TRBD2,TRBV29-1,TRBJ2-3,TGCAGCGTTGAAGTTGTAACTAGCGGGAGGGCCGCGGATACGCAGTATTTT,CSVEVVTSGRAADTQYF
-,-,TRBV2,TRBJ1-5,TGTGCCAGTAGGGGCCCCCCGGCAGGAAGTTTTAGCAATCAGCCCCAGCATTTT,CASRGPPAGSFSNQPQHF
once,-,TRBV30,TRBJ1-3,TGTGCCTGGAGTGTAGGGGGGGCTGGAAACACCATATATTTT,CAWSVGGAGNTIYF
-,TRBD1,TRBV28,TRBJ2-5,TGTGCCAGCAGTTTCCGGGACAGGGCGGAGACCCAGTACTTC,CASSFRDRAETQYF
-,TRBD1,TRBV9,TRBJ2-2,TGTGCCAGCAGCGCCGAACACCGGGACAGGAAAAATCCGGCTGCCGGGGAGCTGTTTTTT,CASSAEHRDRKNPAAGELFF
-,-,TRBV18,TRBJ2-3,TGTGCCAGCTCACCATCCCCATTAGGCGGGGATACGCAGTATTTT,CASSPSPLGGDTQYF
-,-,TRBV5-5,TRBJ1-2,TGTGCCAGCAGCCTTGCGGATCCGAACTATGGCTACACCTTC,CASSLADPNYGYTF
few,TRBD1,TRBV6-5,TRBJ1-2,TGTGCCAGCAGTCCGGGACAGGGAGTCACTGGCTACACCTTC,CASSPGQGVTGYTF
-,-,TRBV3-1/TRBV3-2,TRBJ2-4,TGTGCCAGCAGAAAAGGGCCCAGGGACATTCAGTACTTC,CASRKGPRDIQYF
many,-,TRBV12-3/TRBV12-4,TRBJ1-1,TGTGCCAGCAGTTTAGGGCCGAACACTGAAGCTTTCTTT,CASSLGPNTEAFF
-,-,TRBV6-2/TRBV6-3,TRBJ2-5,TGTGCCAGCAGTTATCTACCCGGAGAGACCCAGTACTTC,CASSYLPGETQYF
-,TRBD2,TRBV19,TRBJ2-1,TGTGCCAGTAGTCTCCGAGCGGGAGTTTATGAGCAGTTCTTC,CASSLRAGVYEQFF
once,-,TRBV27,TRBJ1-5,TGTGCCAGCAGTTTATACAGGGCAGGTCAGCCCCAGCATTTT,CASSLYRAGQPQHF
-,TRBD2,TRBV12-5,TRBJ2-3,TGTGCTAGTGGTTTGTCTCCTCCCGGGTTTGCTAGCGGGACCGATACGCAGTATTTT,CASGLSPPGFASGTDTQYF
-,-,TRBV27,TRBJ2-7,TGTGCCAGCAAAGTCCAACTCGCGGGGCTCTACGAGCAGTACTTC,CASKVQLAGLYEQYF
-,-,TRBV5-6,TRBJ2-4,TGTGCCAGCAGCCGACGGGGGTCGGAAAACATTCAGTACTTC,CASSRRGSENIQYF
once,TRBD2,TRBV2,TRBJ2-3,TGTGCCAGCAGTGAGACGTGGGCCGGAGCGGGAACCACAGATACGCAGTATTTT,CASSETWAGAGTTDTQYF
-,TRBD2,TRBV3-1/TRBV3-2,TRBJ2-7,TGTGCCAGCAGCCCTTCTGGGGGGGGAGGAGGCGAGCAGTACTTC,CASSPSGGGGGEQYF
-,-,TRBV5-1,TRBJ2-2,TGCGCCAGCAGCTTGTGGTTCAGGGAAGACACCGGGGAGCTGTTTTTT,CASSLWFREDTGELFF
-,TRBD2,TRBV5-1,TRBJ2-3,TGCGCCAGCAGCTTGGCATTAGCGGGTAGCACAGATACGCAGTATTTT,CASSLALAGSTDTQYF
-,TRBD2,TRBV7-2,TRBJ2-2,TGTGCCAGCAGCTTGGTAGCGGGAGTCGGCACCGGGGAGCTGTTTTTT,CASSLVAGVGTGELFF